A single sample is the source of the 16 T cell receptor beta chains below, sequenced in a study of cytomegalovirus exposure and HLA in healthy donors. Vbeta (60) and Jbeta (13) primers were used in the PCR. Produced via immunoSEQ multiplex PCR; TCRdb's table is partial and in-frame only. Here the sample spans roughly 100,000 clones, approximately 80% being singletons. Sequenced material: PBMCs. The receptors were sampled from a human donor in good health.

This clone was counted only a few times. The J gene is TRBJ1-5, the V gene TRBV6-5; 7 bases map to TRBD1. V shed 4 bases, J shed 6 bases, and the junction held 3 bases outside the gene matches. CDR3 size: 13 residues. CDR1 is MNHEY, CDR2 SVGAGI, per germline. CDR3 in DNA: TGTGCCAGCAGTTCGACAGGGCTTCAGCCCCAGCATTTT. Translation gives CASSSTGLQPQHF.

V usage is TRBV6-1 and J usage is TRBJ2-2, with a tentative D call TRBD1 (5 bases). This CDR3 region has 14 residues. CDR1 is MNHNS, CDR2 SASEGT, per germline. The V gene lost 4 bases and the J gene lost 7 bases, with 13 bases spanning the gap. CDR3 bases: TGTGCCAGCAGTGCCCAAACAGGAATCGGGGAGCTGTTTTTT. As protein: CASSAQTGIGELFF.

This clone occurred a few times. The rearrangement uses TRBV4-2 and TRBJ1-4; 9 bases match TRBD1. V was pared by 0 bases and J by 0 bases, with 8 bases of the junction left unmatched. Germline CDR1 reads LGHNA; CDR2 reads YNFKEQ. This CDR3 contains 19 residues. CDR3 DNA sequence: TGTGCCAGCAGCCAAGAGGGCGGACAGGGGATTTCAACTAATGAAAAACTGTTTTTT. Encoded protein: CASSQEGGQGISTNEKLFF.

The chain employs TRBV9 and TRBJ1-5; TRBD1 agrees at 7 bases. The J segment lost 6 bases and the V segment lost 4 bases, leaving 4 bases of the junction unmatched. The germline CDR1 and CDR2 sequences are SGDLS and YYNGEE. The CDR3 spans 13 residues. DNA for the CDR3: TGTGCCAGCAGCACAGGGACAGCTCAGCCCCAGCATTTT. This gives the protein CASSTGTAQPQHF.

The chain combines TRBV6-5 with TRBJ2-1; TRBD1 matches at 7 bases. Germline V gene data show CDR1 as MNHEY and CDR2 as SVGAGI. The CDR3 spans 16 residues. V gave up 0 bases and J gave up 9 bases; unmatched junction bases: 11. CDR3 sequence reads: CASSYSTGQATGEQFF. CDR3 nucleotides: TGTGCCAGCAGTTACTCGACCGGACAGGCGACGGGTGAGCAGTTCTTC.

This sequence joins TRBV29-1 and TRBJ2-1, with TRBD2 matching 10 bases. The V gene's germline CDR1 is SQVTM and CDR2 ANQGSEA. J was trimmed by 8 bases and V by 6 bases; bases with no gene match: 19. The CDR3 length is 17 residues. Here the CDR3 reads CSVLGGEAGGALDEQFF. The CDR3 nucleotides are TGCAGCGTACTAGGGGGCGAAGCGGGAGGGGCCCTCGATGAGCAGTTCTTC.

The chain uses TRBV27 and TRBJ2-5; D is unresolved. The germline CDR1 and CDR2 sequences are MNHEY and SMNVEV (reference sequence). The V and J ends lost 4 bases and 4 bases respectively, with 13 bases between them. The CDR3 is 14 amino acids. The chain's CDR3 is CASSSNDKVETQYF. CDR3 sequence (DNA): TGTGCCAGCAGTTCCAACGACAAGGTAGAGACCCAGTACTTC.

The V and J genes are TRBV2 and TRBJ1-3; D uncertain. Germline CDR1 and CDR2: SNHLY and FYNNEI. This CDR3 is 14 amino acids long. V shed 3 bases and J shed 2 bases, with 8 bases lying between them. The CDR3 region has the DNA TGTGCCAGCAGTGACAGGCTGGCTGGAAACACCATATATTTT. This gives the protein CASSDRLAGNTIYF.

CDR3 residues: CASSPSYSYNEQFF. CDR3 nucleotides: TGTGCCAGCAGCCCCTCCTACTCCTACAATGAGCAGTTCTTC. V is TRBV28 and J is TRBJ2-1; D is undetermined. V lost 6 bases and J 0 bases, leaving 9 bases between the germline ends. This CDR3 contains 14 residues. Germline V gene data show CDR1 as MDHEN and CDR2 as SYDVKM.

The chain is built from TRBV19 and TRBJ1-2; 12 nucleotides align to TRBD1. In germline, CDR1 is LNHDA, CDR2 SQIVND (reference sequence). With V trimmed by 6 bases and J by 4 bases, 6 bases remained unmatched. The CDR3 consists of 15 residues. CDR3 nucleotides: TGTGCCAGTAGCTCTCTGGGACAGGGGGCCTATGGCTACACCTTC. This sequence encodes CASSSLGQGAYGYTF. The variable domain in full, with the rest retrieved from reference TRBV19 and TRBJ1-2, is DGGITQSPKYLFRKEGQNVTLSCEQNLNHDAMYWYRQDPGQGLRLIYYSQIVNDFQKGDIAEGYSVSREKKESFPLTVTSAQKNPTAFYLCASSSLGQGAYGYTFGSGTRLTVV.

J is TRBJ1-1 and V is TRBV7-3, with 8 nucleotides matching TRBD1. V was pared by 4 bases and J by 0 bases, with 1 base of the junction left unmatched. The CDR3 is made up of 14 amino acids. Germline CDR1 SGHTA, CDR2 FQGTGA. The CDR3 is CASSSGGMNTEAFF. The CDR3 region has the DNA TGTGCCAGCAGCTCAGGGGGCATGAACACTGAAGCTTTCTTT.

CDR3 region: CASSGAAGANRDYGYTF. CDR3 DNA sequence: TGTGCCAGCAGTGGGGCGGCAGGGGCGAACCGGGACTATGGCTACACCTTC. The V call is TRBV28, the J call TRBJ1-2, with a weak D call TRBD1 (6 bases). CDR1 and CDR2 (germline): MDHEN, SYDVKM. The V end was cut by 5 bases, the J end by 3 bases, with 22 bases between. CDR3 length: 17 amino acids.

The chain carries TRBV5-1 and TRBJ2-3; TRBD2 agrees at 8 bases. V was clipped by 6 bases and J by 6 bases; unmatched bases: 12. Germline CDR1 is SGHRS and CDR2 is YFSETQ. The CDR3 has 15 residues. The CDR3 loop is CASTIWDRGGDTQYF. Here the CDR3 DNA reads TGCGCCAGCACGATCTGGGACCGGGGGGGGGATACGCAGTATTTT.

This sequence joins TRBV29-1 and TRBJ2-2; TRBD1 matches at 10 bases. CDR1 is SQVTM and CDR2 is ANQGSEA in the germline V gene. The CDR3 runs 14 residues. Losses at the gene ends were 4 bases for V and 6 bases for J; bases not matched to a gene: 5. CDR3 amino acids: CSVAWTGGAGELFF. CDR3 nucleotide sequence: TGCAGCGTTGCTTGGACAGGGGGGGCCGGGGAGCTGTTTTTT.

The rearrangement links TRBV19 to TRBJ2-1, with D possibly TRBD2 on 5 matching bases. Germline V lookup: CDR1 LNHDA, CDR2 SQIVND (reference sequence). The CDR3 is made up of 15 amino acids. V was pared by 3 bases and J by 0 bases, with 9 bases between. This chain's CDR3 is CASSMLASSYNEQFF. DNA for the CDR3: TGTGCCAGTAGTATGCTAGCCAGCTCCTACAATGAGCAGTTCTTC.

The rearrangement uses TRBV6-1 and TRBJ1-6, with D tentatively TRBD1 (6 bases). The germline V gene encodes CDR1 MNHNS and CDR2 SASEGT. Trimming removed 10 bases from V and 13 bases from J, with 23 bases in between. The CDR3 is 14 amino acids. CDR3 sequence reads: CANKPRGQEGPLHF. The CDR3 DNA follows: TGTGCCAACAAGCCCAGGGGCCAAGAGGGTCCCCTCCACTTT.